One sample yielded the 13 T cell receptor beta chains listed below, sequenced in a study of blood T cell repertoires in COVID-19. The protocol was immunoSEQ multiplex PCR, while the TCRdb copy is restricted to in-frame clones and leaves out a portion. Counted here are around 200,000 clones, over 70% occurring once; the ten biggest clones make up more than 8%. What was sequenced was peripheral blood. Every receptor here comes from a woman aged 45-60 years with acute or convalescent COVID-19.

The J gene is TRBJ1-3, the V gene TRBV27; D ambiguous. Germline V gene lookup returns CDR1 MNHEY and CDR2 SMNVEV (reference sequence). Trimming removed 6 bases from V and 0 bases from J, with 12 bases in between. The CDR3 runs 15 residues. The CDR3 DNA reads TGTGCCAGCAGAAGTCTGGGCCTCTCTGGAAACACCATATATTTT. It codes for CASRSLGLSGNTIYF.

The V gene is TRBV28, the J gene TRBJ1-2; TRBD1 agrees at 7 bases. This CDR3 has 20 amino acids. The V segment lost 4 bases and the J segment 2 bases; nucleotides outside the gene matches: 22. From germline, CDR1 is MDHEN and CDR2 SYDVKM. The chain's CDR3 is CASSSPSYVQRDRSNYGYTF. The CDR3 DNA is TGTGCCAGCAGTTCTCCGTCTTATGTTCAACGGGACAGATCCAACTATGGCTACACCTTC.

This clone was detected a few times. This chain links TRBV7-9 with TRBJ2-7; weak D call: TRBD2 (5 bases). The CDR3 contains 14 residues. V dropped 8 bases and J dropped 0 bases, with 14 bases sitting between them. CDR1 and CDR2 (germline): SEHNR, FQNEAQ (reference sequence). CDR3 nucleotide sequence: TGTGCCAGCTCCGAGAGGGTTAGCTCCTACGAGCAGTACTTC. It translates to CASSERVSSYEQYF. Variable domain in full (rest from reference TRBV7-9 and TRBJ2-7): DTGVSQNPRHKITKRGQNVTFRCDPISEHNRLYWYRQTLGQGPEFLTYFQNEAQLEKSRLLSDRFSAERPKGSFSTLEIQRTEQGDSAMYLCASSERVSSYEQYFGPGTRLTVT.

The genes are TRBV2 and TRBJ1-1; D gene ambiguous. The CDR3 extends over 10 amino acids. CDR1 and CDR2 from the germline V gene are SNHLY and FYNNEI. V lost 9 bases to trimming and J lost 4 bases, with 6 bases between them. CDR3 DNA: TGTGCCAGGTCGAGCACTGAAGCTTTCTTT. Amino acid sequence: CARSSTEAFF. Based on the CDR3 plus reference TRBV2 and TRBJ1-1, the full variable domain is EPEVTQTPSHQVTQMGQEVILRCVPISNHLYFYWYRQILGQKVEFLVSFYNNEISEKSEIFDDQFSVERPDGSNFTLKIRSTKLEDSAMYFCARSSTEAFFGQGTRLTVV.

This chain links TRBV11-2 with TRBJ1-4, with no clear D. Germline V gene sequence: CDR1 SGHAT, CDR2 FQNNGV. The CDR3 covers 16 residues. The V end was cut by 2 bases, the J end by 7 bases, with 17 bases between. The CDR3 is CASSLNQGGAGEKLFF. In DNA, the CDR3 is TGTGCCAGCAGCTTAAATCAAGGTGGCGCGGGTGAAAAACTGTTTTTT.

This chain joins TRBV7-9 and TRBJ2-5, with 9 bases fitting TRBD2. Per the germline V gene, CDR1 is SEHNR and CDR2 is FQNEAQ (reference sequence). The CDR3 contains 15 residues. J gave up 5 bases and V 3 bases, and 7 bases lay outside the gene matches. As DNA, the CDR3 is TGTGCCAGCAGCTTTTTAGCGGGAGACTCGGAGACCCAGTACTTC. It yields the protein CASSFLAGDSETQYF.

This clone was detected once. The chain is built from TRBV5-6 and TRBJ1-2; possible D gene TRBD1, 5 bases. The germline V and J ends were trimmed by 0 bases and 8 bases, with 20 bases remaining between them. Looked up from germline, CDR1 is SGHDT and CDR2 is YYEEEE. The CDR3 has 16 amino acids. The CDR3 sequence: CASSLVSVVGGAGYTF. The CDR3 region has the DNA TGTGCCAGCAGCTTGGTGTCGGTCGTAGGAGGGGCCGGCTACACCTTC.

The chain couples TRBV30 to TRBJ1-1; D is undetermined. This CDR3 has 15 residues. Trimming pared 3 bases from V and 3 bases from J, leaving 17 bases between. Germline V gives CDR1 GTSNPN, CDR2 SVGIG (reference sequence). As DNA, the CDR3 is TGTGCCTGGAGCCTAATTAAGAGGGTGCACACTGAAGCTTTCTTT. It encodes CAWSLIKRVHTEAFF.

J is TRBJ2-1 and V is TRBV5-4, with a possible D match to TRBD2 (6 bases). V lost 4 bases to trimming and J lost 4 bases, with 15 bases between them. Germline V lookup: CDR1 SGHNT, CDR2 YYREEE (reference sequence). The CDR3 loop spans 15 amino acids. The CDR3: CASSADGRSYNEQFF. As DNA, the CDR3 is TGTGCCAGCAGCGCTGATGGGAGGAGTTACAATGAGCAGTTCTTC. The variable domain in full, with the rest retrieved from reference TRBV5-4 and TRBJ2-1, is ETGVTQSPTHLIKTRGQQVTLRCSSQSGHNTVSWYQQALGQGPQFIFQYYREEENGRGNFPPRFSGLQFPNYSSELNVNALELDDSALYLCASSADGRSYNEQFFGPGTRLTVL.

The CDR3 DNA reads as TGTGCCAGCAGCGTAGGGACTAGCGGGAGTATAGGAGAGACCCAGTACTTC. It encodes CASSVGTSGSIGETQYF. The chain couples TRBV9 to TRBJ2-5, with TRBD2 matching 13 bases. This CDR3 comprises 17 residues. V lost 0 bases, J lost 4 bases, and 6 bases stayed unmatched. Germline assignment: CDR1 SGDLS and CDR2 YYNGEE.

This clone appeared a single time. The J gene is TRBJ2-7, the V gene TRBV28; tentative D call: TRBD1 (6 bases). CDR1 and CDR2 from the germline V gene are MDHEN and SYDVKM. The CDR3 loop spans 14 amino acids. Trimming left V 10 bases short and J 5 bases short, with 21 bases between. In DNA, the CDR3 is TGTGCCACCACCCAATCCCACAGGGTAAACGAGCAGTACTTC. This translates into CATTQSHRVNEQYF.

The chain carries TRBV11-2 and TRBJ2-7; D unclear. Trimming pared 5 bases from V and 6 bases from J, leaving 11 bases between. Germline V gene data show CDR1 as SGHAT and CDR2 as FQNNGV. The CDR3 sequence is 12 residues long. The CDR3 protein is CASSEFKSEQYF. The CDR3 DNA is TGTGCCAGCAGCGAATTTAAGAGCGAGCAGTACTTC.

CDR3 loop: CASVPNAPSGTPLGNEQFF. Written as DNA, the CDR3 is TGTGCTAGTGTCCCAAACGCCCCTAGCGGGACCCCCTTGGGGAATGAGCAGTTCTTC. The rearrangement joins TRBV12-5 to TRBJ2-1, with 9 bases identical to TRBD2. This CDR3 spans 19 amino acids. Germline V gene sequence: CDR1 LGHNT, CDR2 FRNRAP. The junction had 23 bases not matched to a gene; V was cut back by 7 bases and J by 7 bases.